This is a list of T cell receptor beta chains from one sample in a study of blood T cell repertoires in COVID-19. This table comes from immunoSEQ multiplex PCR, and its TCRdb copy is limited to in-frame clones, with some not included. Counted here are some 400,000 clones, 90% occurring once; the ten biggest clones make up about 7%. The sequencing sample was made of peripheral blood. Receptor source: a man younger than 35 with active or convalescent COVID-19. CDR3s include the opening cysteine and the closing phenylalanine or tryptophan. Each record gives: J gene, D gene, clone size, V gene, CDR3 protein, CDR3 DNA. D genes are given only for firm matches. Size is omitted from some rows. Given values are once, few, many or a class for expanded clones.

>TRBJ2-2|TRBD2|NA|TRBV11-2
CASSLSLAGVGDHTGELFF
TGTGCCAGCAGCCTATCACTAGCGGGAGTGGGGGATCACACCGGGGAGCTGTTTTTT
>TRBJ1-3|TRBD1|NA|TRBV5-1
CASSLTVPGQAAGNTIYF
TGCGCCAGCAGCTTGACGGTCCCGGGACAGGCAGCTGGAAACACCATATATTTT
>TRBJ2-2|NA|once|TRBV29-1
CSAGQINTGELFF
TGCAGCGCTGGACAGATAAACACCGGGGAGCTGTTTTTT
>TRBJ2-1|NA|once|TRBV7-3
CASSLLRNNEQFF
TGTGCCAGCAGCTTACTACGCAACAATGAGCAGTTCTTC
>TRBJ2-5|NA|NA|TRBV6-5
CASSSYSGGRGETQYF
TGTGCCAGCAGTTCCTACTCCGGGGGGCGCGGGGAGACCCAGTACTTC
>TRBJ1-5|TRBD1|NA|TRBV5-4
CASSSHRGIGQPQHF
TGTGCCAGCAGCTCTCACAGGGGTATCGGTCAGCCCCAGCATTTT
>TRBJ2-6|NA|NA|TRBV18
CASSPVRFSGANVLTF
TGTGCCAGCTCACCAGTGAGGTTCTCTGGGGCCAACGTCCTGACTTTC
>TRBJ1-2|NA|once|TRBV9
CASSVGSRDYGYTF
TGTGCCAGCAGCGTAGGGTCCAGGGACTATGGCTACACCTTC
>TRBJ2-1|TRBD2|NA|TRBV7-2
CASSLRGARTSGSNEQFF
TGTGCCAGCAGCTTAAGGGGGGCAAGGACTAGCGGGTCCAATGAGCAGTTCTTC
>TRBJ2-5|TRBD2|few|TRBV6-5
CASGEGYQETQYF
TGTGCCTCGGGGGAGGGGTACCAAGAGACCCAGTACTTC
>TRBJ2-1|TRBD2|NA|TRBV7-2
CASSLEREISYNEQFF
TGTGCCAGCAGCTTAGAGCGGGAGATCTCCTACAATGAGCAGTTCTTC
>TRBJ1-2|NA|NA|TRBV2
CASLATSYGYTF
TGTGCCAGCTTGGCCACCTCCTATGGCTACACCTTC
>TRBJ1-1|NA|NA|TRBV6-5
CASSYDRGANTEAFF
TGTGCCAGCAGTTACGATCGGGGGGCAAACACTGAAGCTTTCTTT
>TRBJ1-6|NA|NA|TRBV4-1
CASSLKNPPSRSPLHF
TGCGCCAGCAGCCTCAAAAACCCGCCGAGTCGATCACCCCTCCACTTT
>TRBJ2-2|TRBD2|NA|TRBV9
CASSVGASGRAGELFF
TGTGCCAGCAGCGTAGGGGCTAGCGGGAGAGCTGGGGAGCTGTTTTTT
>TRBJ2-7|TRBD1|NA|TRBV24-1
CATSDPGQGEYEQYF
TGTGCCACCAGTGACCCCGGACAGGGAGAATACGAGCAGTACTTC
>TRBJ2-2|NA|few|TRBV10-1
CASRTPGLDTGELFF
TGCGCCAGCAGGACACCAGGGTTAGACACCGGGGAGCTGTTTTTT
>TRBJ1-4|NA|NA|TRBV25-1
CASSDWGVGEKLFF
TGTGCCAGCAGTGATTGGGGGGTTGGGGAAAAACTGTTTTTT
>TRBJ2-1|TRBD2|NA|TRBV9
CASSDFRTSGRTDEQFF
TGTGCCAGCAGCGATTTTCGGACTAGCGGGAGGACTGATGAGCAGTTCTTC
>TRBJ2-1|TRBD1|few|TRBV11-3
CASSLGRTGGVGEQFF
TGTGCCAGCAGCTTAGGCAGGACAGGGGGAGTTGGGGAGCAGTTCTTC
>TRBJ2-2|TRBD1|NA|TRBV7-2
CASSLRDRVNTGELFF
TGTGCCAGCAGCCTCCGGGACAGGGTGAACACCGGGGAGCTGTTTTTT
>TRBJ1-1|TRBD1|NA|TRBV16
CASSSHDRVEAFF
TGTGCCAGCAGCTCCCACGACAGGGTCGAAGCTTTCTTT
>TRBJ2-3|TRBD2|NA|TRBV5-1
CASSFLGGSYADTQYF
TGCGCCAGCAGCTTTCTTGGCGGGAGTTATGCAGATACGCAGTATTTT